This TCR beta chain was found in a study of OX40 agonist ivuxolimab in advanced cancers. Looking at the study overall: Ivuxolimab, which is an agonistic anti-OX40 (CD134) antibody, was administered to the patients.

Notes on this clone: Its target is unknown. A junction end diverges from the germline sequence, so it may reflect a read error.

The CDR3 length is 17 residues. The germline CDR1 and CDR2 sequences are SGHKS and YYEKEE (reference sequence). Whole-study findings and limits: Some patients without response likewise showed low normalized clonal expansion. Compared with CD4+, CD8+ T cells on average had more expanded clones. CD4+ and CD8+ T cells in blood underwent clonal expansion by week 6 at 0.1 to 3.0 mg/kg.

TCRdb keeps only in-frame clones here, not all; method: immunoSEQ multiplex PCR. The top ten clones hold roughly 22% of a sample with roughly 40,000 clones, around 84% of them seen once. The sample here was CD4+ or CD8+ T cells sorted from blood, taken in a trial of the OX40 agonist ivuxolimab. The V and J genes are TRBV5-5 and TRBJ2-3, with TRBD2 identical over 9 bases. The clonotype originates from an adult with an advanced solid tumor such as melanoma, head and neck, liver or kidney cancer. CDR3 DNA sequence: TGCGCCAGCAGCCCCGGAGCGGGGGGCACGAGCACAGATACGCAGTATTTT. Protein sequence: CASSPGAGGTSTDTQYF.